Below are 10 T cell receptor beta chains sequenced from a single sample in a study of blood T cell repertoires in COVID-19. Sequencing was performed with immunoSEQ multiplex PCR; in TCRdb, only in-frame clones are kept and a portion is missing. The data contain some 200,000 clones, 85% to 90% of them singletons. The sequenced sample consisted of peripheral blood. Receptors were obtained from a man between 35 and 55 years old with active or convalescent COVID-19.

This chain's CDR3 is CASSSTYEQYF. CDR3 nucleotides: TGCGCCAGCAGTTCCACCTACGAGCAGTACTTC. The V gene is TRBV10-2, the J gene TRBJ2-7; no clear D. With 5 bases removed from V and 2 bases from J, the gap between germline ends came to 4 bases. The germline V gene has CDR1 WSHSY and CDR2 SAAADI. This CDR3 spans 11 amino acids.

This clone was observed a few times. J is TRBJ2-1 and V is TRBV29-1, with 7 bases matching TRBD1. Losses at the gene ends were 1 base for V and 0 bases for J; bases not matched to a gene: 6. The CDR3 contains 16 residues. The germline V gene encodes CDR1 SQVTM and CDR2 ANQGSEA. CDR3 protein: CSVEGTDRSSYNEQFF. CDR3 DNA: TGCAGCGTTGAAGGCACGGACAGGAGCTCCTACAATGAGCAGTTCTTC.

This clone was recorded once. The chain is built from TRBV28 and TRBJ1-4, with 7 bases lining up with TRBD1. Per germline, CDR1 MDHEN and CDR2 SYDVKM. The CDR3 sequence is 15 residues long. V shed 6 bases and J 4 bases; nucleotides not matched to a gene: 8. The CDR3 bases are TGTGCCAGCAGGCTATCGGGACAGATTAATGAAAAACTGTTTTTT. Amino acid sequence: CASRLSGQINEKLFF.

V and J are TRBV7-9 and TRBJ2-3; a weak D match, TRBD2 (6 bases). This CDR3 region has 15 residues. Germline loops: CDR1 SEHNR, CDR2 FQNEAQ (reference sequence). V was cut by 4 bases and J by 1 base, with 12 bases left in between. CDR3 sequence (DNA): TGTGCCAGCAGCTGGCGGGACCAGGGCACAGATACGCAGTATTTT. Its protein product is CASSWRDQGTDTQYF.

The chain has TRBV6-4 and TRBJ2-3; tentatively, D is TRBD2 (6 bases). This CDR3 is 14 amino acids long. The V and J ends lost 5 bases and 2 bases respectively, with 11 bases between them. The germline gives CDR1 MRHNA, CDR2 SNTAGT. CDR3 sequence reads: CASSFGLSTDTQYF. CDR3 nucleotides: TGTGCCAGCAGTTTTGGACTATCCACAGATACGCAGTATTTT.

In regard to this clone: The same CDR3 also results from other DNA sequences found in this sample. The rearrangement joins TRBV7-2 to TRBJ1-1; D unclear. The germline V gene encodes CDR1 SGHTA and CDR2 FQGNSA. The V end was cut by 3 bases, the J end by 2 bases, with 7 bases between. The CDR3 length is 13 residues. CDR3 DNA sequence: TGTGCCAGCAGCTTTTCAGTAAACACTGAAGCTTTCTTT. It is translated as CASSFSVNTEAFF.

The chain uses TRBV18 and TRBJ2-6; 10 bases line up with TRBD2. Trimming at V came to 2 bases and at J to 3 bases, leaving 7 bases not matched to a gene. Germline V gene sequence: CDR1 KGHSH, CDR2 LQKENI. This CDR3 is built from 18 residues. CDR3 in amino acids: CASSPTSGVGVGANVLTF. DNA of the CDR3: TGTGCCAGCTCACCAACTAGCGGGGTCGGGGTTGGGGCCAACGTCCTGACTTTC.

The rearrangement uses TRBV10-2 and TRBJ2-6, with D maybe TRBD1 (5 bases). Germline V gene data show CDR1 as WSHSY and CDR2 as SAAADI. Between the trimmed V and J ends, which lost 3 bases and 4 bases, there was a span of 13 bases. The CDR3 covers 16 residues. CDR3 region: CASSDRAGSGANVLTF. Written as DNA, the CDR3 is TGCGCCAGCAGTGACAGGGCAGGCTCAGGGGCCAACGTCCTGACTTTC.

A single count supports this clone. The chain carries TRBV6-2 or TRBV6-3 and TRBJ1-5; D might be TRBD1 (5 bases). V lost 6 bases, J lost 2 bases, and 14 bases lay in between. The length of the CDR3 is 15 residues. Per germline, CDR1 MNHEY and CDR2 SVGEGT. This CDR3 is CASSSQGTGNQPQHF. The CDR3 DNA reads TGTGCCAGCAGCTCCCAGGGTACTGGCAATCAGCCCCAGCATTTT.

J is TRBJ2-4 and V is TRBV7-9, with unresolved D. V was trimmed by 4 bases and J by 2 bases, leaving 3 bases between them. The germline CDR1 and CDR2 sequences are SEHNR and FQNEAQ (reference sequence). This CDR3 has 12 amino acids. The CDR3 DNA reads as TGTGCCAGCAGCTCCACCAAAAACATTCAGTACTTC. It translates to CASSSTKNIQYF.